This T cell receptor (beta chain) comes out of a study of cytomegalovirus exposure and HLA in healthy donors. Overall study context: Earlier findings included 117 million unique TCR beta sequences obtained from 150 million to 200 million T cells.

Comments on this clone: Antigen: not known.

J was trimmed by 5 bases and V by 4 bases; bases with no gene match: 4. Germline CDR1 reads SGHRS; CDR2 reads YFSETQ. The CDR3 covers 13 residues. Study-level points and caveats: Apart from CMV serostatus, no immune exposure information was available. By a later analysis, the bulk of CMV-associated TCR beta chains appeared HLA-restricted.

This PCR relied on a set of 60 Vbeta primers and 13 Jbeta primers. Measured with immunoSEQ multiplex PCR; TCRdb has only the in-frame clones, and not every one. This sample has about 150,000 clones; under 80% occur once, and the top ten carry around 2.3%. The chain recombines TRBV5-1 with TRBJ2-5; 8 bases are a match to TRBD2. Material for sequencing was PBMCs. The origin of this receptor is a man aged 25 to 45 in good health and CMV-seronegative. CDR3 coding DNA: TGCGCCAGCAGCCCCGGGGGGGAGGAGACCCAGTACTTC. Protein: CASSPGGEETQYF.